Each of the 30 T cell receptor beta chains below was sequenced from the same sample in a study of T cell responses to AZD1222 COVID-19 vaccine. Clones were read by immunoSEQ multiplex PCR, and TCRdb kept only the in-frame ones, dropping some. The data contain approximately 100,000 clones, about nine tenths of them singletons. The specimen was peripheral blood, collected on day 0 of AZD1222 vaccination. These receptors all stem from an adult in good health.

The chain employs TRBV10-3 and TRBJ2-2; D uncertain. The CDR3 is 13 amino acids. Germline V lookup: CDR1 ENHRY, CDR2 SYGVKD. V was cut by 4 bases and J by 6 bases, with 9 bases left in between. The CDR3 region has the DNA TGTGCCATCAGTGGATTAAAGGCCGGGGAGCTGTTTTTT. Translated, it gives CAISGLKAGELFF.

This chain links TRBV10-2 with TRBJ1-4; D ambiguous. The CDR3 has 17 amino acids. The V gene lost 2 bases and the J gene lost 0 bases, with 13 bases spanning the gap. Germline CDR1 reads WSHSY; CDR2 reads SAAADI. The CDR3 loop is CASSERDLGPTNEKLFF. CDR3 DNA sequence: TGCGCCAGCAGTGAGAGGGATTTAGGCCCAACTAATGAAAAACTGTTTTTT.

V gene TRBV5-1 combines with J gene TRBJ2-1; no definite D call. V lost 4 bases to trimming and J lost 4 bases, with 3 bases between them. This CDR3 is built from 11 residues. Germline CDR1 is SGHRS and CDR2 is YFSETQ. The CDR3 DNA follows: TGCGCCAGCAGCCTATACAATGAGCAGTTCTTC. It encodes CASSLYNEQFF.

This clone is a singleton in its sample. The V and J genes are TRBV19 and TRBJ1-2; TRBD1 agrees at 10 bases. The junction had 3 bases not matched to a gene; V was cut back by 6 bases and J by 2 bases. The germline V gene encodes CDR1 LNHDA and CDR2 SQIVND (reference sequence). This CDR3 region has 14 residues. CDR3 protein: CASRSTGGNYGYTF. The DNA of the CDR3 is TGTGCCAGTAGGTCGACAGGGGGCAACTATGGCTACACCTTC.

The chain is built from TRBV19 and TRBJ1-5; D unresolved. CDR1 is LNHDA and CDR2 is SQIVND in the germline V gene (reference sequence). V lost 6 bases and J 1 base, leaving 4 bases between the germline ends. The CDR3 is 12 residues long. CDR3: CASSFSNQPQHF. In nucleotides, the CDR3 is TGTGCCAGTAGCTTCAGCAATCAGCCCCAGCATTTT.

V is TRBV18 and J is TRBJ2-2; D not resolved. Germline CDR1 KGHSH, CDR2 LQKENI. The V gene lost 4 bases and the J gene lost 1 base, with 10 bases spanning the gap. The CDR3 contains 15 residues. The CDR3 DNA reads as TGTGCCAGCTCACGGGCTGGCGGGAACACCGGGGAGCTGTTTTTT. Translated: CASSRAGGNTGELFF.

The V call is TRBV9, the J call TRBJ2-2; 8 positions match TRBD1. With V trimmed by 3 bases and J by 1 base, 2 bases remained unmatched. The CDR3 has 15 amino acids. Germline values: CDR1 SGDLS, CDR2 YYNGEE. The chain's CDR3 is CASSGGQGNTGELFF. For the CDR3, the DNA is TGTGCCAGCAGCGGCGGACAGGGGAACACCGGGGAGCTGTTTTTT.

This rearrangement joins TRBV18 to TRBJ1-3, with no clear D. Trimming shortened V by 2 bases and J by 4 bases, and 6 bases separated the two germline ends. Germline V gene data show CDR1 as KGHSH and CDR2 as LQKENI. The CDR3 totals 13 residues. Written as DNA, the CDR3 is TGTGCCAGCTCACCAGGGCCCGGAAACACCATATATTTT. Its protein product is CASSPGPGNTIYF.

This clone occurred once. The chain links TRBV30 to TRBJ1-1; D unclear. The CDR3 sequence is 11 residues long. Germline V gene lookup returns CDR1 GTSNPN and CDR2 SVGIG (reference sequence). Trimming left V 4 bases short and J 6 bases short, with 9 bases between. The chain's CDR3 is CAWNSRAEAFF. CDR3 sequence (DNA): TGTGCCTGGAATTCGAGGGCTGAAGCTTTCTTT. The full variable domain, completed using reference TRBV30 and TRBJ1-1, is SQTIHQWPATLVQPVGSPLSLECTVEGTSNPNLYWYRQAAGRGLQLLFYSVGIGQISSEVPQNLSASRPQDRQFILSSKKLLLSDSGFYLCAWNSRAEAFFGQGTRLTVV.

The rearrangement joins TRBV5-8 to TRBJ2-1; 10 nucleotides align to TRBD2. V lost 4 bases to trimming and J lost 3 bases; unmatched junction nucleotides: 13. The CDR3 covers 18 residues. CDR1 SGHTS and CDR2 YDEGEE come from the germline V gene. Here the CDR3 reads CASSAGLANLGGYNEQFF. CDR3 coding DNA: TGTGCCAGCAGCGCGGGACTAGCGAATCTTGGCGGCTACAATGAGCAGTTCTTC.

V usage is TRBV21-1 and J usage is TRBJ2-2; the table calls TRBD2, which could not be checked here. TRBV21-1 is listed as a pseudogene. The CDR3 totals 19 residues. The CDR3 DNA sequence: TGTGCCAGCACTTCCCTCTTCAGTCGGGTTTCTTCGAACACCGGGGAGCTGTTTTTT. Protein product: CASTSLFSRVSSNTGELFF.

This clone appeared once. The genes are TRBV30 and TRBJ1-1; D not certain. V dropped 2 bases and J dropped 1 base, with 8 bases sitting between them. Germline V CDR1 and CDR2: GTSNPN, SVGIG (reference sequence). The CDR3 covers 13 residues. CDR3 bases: TGTGCCTGGAGTCAGGCCGCGAACACTGAAGCTTTCTTT. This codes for CAWSQAANTEAFF.

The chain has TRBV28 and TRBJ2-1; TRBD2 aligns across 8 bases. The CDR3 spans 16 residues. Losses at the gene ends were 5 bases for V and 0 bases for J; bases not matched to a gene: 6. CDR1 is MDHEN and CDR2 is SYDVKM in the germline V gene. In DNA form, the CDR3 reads TGTGCCAGCAGTACAAGCGGGGGAAACTCCTACAATGAGCAGTTCTTC. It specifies CASSTSGGNSYNEQFF.

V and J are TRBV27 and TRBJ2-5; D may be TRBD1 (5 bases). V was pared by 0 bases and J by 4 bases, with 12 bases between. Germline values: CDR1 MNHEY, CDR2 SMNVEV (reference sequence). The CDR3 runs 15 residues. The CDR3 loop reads CASSLSPPGLETQYF. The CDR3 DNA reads TGTGCCAGCAGTTTATCACCGCCAGGGTTAGAGACCCAGTACTTC.

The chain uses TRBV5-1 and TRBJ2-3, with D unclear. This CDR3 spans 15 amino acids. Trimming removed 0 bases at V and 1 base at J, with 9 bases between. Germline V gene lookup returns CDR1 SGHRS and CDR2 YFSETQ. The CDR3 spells CASSLVPMGTDTQYF. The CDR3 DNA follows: TGCGCCAGCAGCTTGGTACCCATGGGCACAGATACGCAGTATTTT.

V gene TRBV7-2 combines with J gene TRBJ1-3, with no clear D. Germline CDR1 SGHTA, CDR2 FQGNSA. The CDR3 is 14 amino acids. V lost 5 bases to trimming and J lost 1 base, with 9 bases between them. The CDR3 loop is CASSPGISGNTIYF. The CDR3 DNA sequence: TGTGCCAGCAGCCCGGGGATTTCTGGAAACACCATATATTTT.

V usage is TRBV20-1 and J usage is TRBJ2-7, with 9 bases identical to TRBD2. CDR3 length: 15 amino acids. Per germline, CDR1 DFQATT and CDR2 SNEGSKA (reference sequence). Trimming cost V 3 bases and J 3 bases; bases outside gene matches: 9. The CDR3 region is CSASLAAGGLYEQYF. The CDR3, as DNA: TGCAGTGCTAGTTTAGCAGCGGGGGGTCTCTACGAGCAGTACTTC.

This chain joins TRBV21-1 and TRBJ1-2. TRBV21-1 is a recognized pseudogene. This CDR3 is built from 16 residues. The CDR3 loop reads CASSKEGRGVGYGYTF. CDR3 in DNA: TGTGCCAGCAGCAAAGAAGGGAGGGGCGTGGGGTATGGCTACACCTTC.

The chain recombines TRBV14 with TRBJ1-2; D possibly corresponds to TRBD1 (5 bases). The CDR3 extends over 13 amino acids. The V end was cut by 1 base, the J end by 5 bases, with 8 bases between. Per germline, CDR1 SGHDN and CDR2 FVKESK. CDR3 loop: CASSQADRYGYTF. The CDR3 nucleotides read TGTGCCAGCAGCCAAGCCGACAGATATGGCTACACCTTC.

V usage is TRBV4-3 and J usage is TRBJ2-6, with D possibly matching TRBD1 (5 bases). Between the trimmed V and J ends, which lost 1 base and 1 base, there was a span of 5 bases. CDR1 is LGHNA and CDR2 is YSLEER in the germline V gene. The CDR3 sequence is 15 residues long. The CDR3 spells CASSQGQSGANVLTF. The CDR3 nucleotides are TGCGCCAGCAGCCAAGGACAGTCTGGGGCCAACGTCCTGACTTTC.

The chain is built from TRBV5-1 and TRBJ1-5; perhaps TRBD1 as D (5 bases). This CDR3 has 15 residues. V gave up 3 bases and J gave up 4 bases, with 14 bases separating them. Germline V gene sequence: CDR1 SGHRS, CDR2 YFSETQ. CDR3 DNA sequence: TGCGCCAGCAGCTCATCGGGACTTTATAATCAGCCCCAGCATTTT. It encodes CASSSSGLYNQPQHF.

As DNA, the CDR3 is TGCGCCAGCAGCCAAGCGGGGGTCTATGGCTACACCTTC. Residues: CASSQAGVYGYTF. V usage is TRBV4-3 and J usage is TRBJ1-2; TRBD1 might be the D (5 bases). There are 13 residues in the CDR3. Deletions cut 1 base from V and 4 bases from J, with 7 bases between. Germline CDR1 is LGHNA and CDR2 is YSLEER.

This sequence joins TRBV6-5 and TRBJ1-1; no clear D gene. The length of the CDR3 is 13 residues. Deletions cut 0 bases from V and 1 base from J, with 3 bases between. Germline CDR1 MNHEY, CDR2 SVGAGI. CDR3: CASSYSKNTEAFF. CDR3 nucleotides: TGTGCCAGCAGTTACTCGAAGAACACTGAAGCTTTCTTT.

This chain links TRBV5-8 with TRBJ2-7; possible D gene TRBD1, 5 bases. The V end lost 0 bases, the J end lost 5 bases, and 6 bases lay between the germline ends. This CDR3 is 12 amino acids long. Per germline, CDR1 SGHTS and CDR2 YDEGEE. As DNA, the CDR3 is TGTGCCAGCAGCTTGGCCAGGGACGAGCAGTACTTC. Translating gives CASSLARDEQYF.

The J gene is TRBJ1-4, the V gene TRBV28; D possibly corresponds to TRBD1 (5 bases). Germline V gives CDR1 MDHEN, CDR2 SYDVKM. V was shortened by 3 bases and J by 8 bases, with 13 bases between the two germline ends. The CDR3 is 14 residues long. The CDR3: CASSFVSRGEKLFF. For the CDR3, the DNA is TGTGCCAGCAGTTTCGTTTCCCGGGGCGAAAAACTGTTTTTT.

CDR3 sequence (DNA): TGCGCCAGCAGCCCCCGGGACAGAGACCAAGAGACCCAGTACTTC. Its translation: CASSPRDRDQETQYF. The chain recombines TRBV5-1 with TRBJ2-5, with 7 nucleotides matching TRBD1. This CDR3 has 15 residues. With V trimmed by 4 bases and J by 0 bases, 6 bases remained unmatched. The germline CDR1 and CDR2 sequences are SGHRS and YFSETQ.

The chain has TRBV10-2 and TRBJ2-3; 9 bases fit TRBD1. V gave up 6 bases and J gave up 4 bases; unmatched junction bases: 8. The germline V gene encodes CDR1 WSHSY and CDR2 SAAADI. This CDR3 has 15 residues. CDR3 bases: TGCGCCAGCAGGAAGGGACAGGGTCTGTCAGATACGCAGTATTTT. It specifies CASRKGQGLSDTQYF.

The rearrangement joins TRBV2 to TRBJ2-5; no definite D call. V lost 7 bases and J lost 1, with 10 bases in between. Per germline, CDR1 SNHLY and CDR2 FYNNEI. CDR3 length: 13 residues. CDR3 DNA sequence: TGTGCCAGCAAGACTCAGATCCAAGAGACCCAGTACTTC. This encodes CASKTQIQETQYF. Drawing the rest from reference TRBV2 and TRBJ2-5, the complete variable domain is EPEVTQTPSHQVTQMGQEVILRCVPISNHLYFYWYRQILGQKVEFLVSFYNNEISEKSEIFDDQFSVERPDGSNFTLKIRSTKLEDSAMYFCASKTQIQETQYFGPGTRLLVL.

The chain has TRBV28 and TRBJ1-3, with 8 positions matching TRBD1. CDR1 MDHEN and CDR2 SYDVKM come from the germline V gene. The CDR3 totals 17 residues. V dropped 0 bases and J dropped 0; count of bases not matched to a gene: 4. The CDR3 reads CASSLWTGDTSGNTIYF. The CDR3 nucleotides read TGTGCCAGCAGTTTATGGACAGGGGATACCTCTGGAAACACCATATATTTT.

The CDR3 DNA sequence: TGTGCCAGCACCCCTGGGCAACTCCCTGATCGAGGCTACACCTTC. The encoded protein is CASTPGQLPDRGYTF. V usage is TRBV7-2 and J usage is TRBJ1-2; D not resolved. This CDR3 has 15 amino acids. V dropped 7 bases and J dropped 8 bases, with 23 bases sitting between them. Germline CDR1 reads SGHTA; CDR2 reads FQGNSA.